These T cell receptor beta chains were read from a single sample in a study of coeliac disease. The assay was immunoSEQ multiplex PCR, and TCRdb's table has in-frame clones only and misses some. This sample carries 4,000 to 5,000 clones, around 62% of them seen once, and the ten largest clones take about 7.9%. The sequenced sample consisted of intraepithelial lymphocytes from the gut. The receptors derive from a woman between 18 and 29 years old with active celiac disease. CDR3s leave out the opening cysteine and the closing phenylalanine or tryptophan. The D gene is left open where the match is weak.

CDR3: ASRRESEAF; V: TRBV28; J: TRBJ1-1; D: .; length: 9
CDR3: ASTGQELYTEAF; V: TRBV18; J: TRBJ1-1; D: TRBD1; length: 12
CDR3: ASTRTGVNTGELF; V: TRBV6-5; J: TRBJ2-2; D: TRBD1; length: 13
CDR3: ASSPRTAPLQETQY; V: TRBV7-9; J: TRBJ2-5; D: .; length: 14
CDR3: ASSQDYFDGGPLDTEAF; V: TRBV14; J: TRBJ1-1; D: .; length: 17
CDR3: ASSLWGDSYEQY; V: TRBV27; J: TRBJ2-7; D: .; length: 12
CDR3: ASSHLTSGRTNEQF; V: TRBV4-2; J: TRBJ2-1; D: TRBD2; length: 14
CDR3: ASSLLAGTYEQY; V: TRBV28; J: TRBJ2-7; D: TRBD2; length: 12
CDR3: ASSLSVRLAGGGGELF; V: TRBV27; J: TRBJ2-2; D: TRBD2; length: 16
CDR3: ASGGGQVSYEQY; V: TRBV12-5; J: TRBJ2-7; D: TRBD1; length: 12
CDR3: ASSTTRDASYNEQF; V: TRBV7-4; J: TRBJ2-1; D: .; length: 14